This entry is about one TCR beta chain. As yet, its antigen is unknown. A much larger clone sits a single nucleotide away, making a read error possible. These data originate in a study of post-analysis software for immune sequencing data. Findings of the study overall: Versus controls, multiple sclerosis patients showed significantly lower diversity (normalized Chao1).

Sequencing libraries made from TCR beta cDNA carried unique molecular identifiers. MiXCR, applied by TCRdb to the PCR reads, yields one record per CDR3 protein. The sample comprises some 160,000 distinct CDR3 sequences, about 36% of which are singletons, and 25% to 30% rests with the top ten. Germline CDR1 and CDR2: MNHEY and SVGAGI. V lost 11 bases, J lost 4 bases, and 8 bases stayed unmatched. CDR3 length equals 12 residues. The sequence came from a girl aged 10 to 17 with multiple sclerosis. V and J are TRBV6-5 and TRBJ2-7, with TRBD1 identical over 7 bases. Specimen: blood, collected after autologous hematopoietic stem cell transplantation. The CDR3 DNA follows: TGTGCCGGCTGGGGCAGGGGGTACGAGCAGTACTTC. Translation gives CAGWGRGYEQYF.